This TCR beta chain comes out of a study of shared clonotypes between healthy human individuals. A word on this clone: Its specificity is not known.

Into CD45RA+ naive and CD45RA-negative memory subsets, the CD4+ cells were split. An approximately 180 ng quantity of DNA, around 30,000 T cell genomes, went into the sorted-subset replicate PCRs. The protocol was immunoSEQ multiplex PCR, while the TCRdb copy is restricted to in-frame clones and leaves out a portion. The sample contains about 1.5 million clones, 95% to 99% of which appear only once. Overall study findings and caveats: Large sequencing depth failed to make sorted-subset sequencing complete, rarefaction showed. Sampling involved blood alone; tissue repertoires likely differ.

Germline V gene data show CDR1 as SGHVS and CDR2 as FNYEAQ. Unmatched junction bases numbered 5, after V lost 5 bases and J lost 6 bases. CDR3 size: 16 residues. The rearrangement joins TRBV7-6 to TRBJ2-1; 15 bases map to TRBD2. The sample consisted of naive CD4+ T cells sorted from blood. Indicated subset: CD45RA+ positively selected. This clonotype was sampled from a man under 40 in good health. CDR3 region: CASSGPGLAGGNEQFF. DNA of the CDR3: TGTGCCAGCAGCGGTCCGGGACTAGCGGGAGGCAATGAGCAGTTCTTC.